The source of this T cell receptor (beta chain) is a study of T cells in Graves' hyperthyroidism and ophthalmopathy. Amplification of TCR beta CDR3 regions was performed using RNA transcripts as template. The study used the HTBI primer set for a first-round RT-PCR of the TCR CDR3. TCRdb processed the multiplex PCR reads anew with MiXCR; each CDR3 protein has one entry. Here the sample spans approximately 600,000 distinct CDR3 sequences, around 16% being singletons. This CDR3 is built from 17 residues. J lost 3 bases, V lost 4 bases, and 11 bases had no gene match. CDR1 and CDR2 (germline): MDHEN, SYDVKM.

The clonotype originates from a woman in her thirties with Graves' hyperthyroidism. The material sequenced was blood. The rearrangement uses TRBV28 and TRBJ1-5; the match to TRBD1 covers 8 bases. The DNA for the CDR3 is TGTGCCAGCAGTTCCCGGGACAGGACCTATTTCAATCAGCCCCAGCATTTT. Amino acid sequence: CASSSRDRTYFNQPQHF. The variable domain in full, with the rest retrieved from reference TRBV28 and TRBJ1-5, is DVKVTQSSRYLVKRTGEKVFLECVQDMDHENMFWYRQDPGLGLRLIYFSYDVKMKEKGDIPEGYSVSREKKERFSLILESASTNQTSMYLCASSSRDRTYFNQPQHFGDGTRLSIL.